The rows below give T cell receptor beta chains drawn from one sample of a study of PD-1 blockade in classical Hodgkin lymphoma. Only in-frame clones appear in the TCRdb table, and some are missing; sequencing was by immunoSEQ multiplex PCR. The repertoire holds approximately 65,000 clones, with around 88% as singletons. This specimen consisted of peripheral blood mononuclear cells (PBMCs), obtained at baseline. Receptors were obtained from a human donor with classical Hodgkin lymphoma. Both conserved end residues are trimmed from each CDR3. The D gene is left open where the match is weak.

v_call	d_call	cdr3_aa
TRBV5-1	TRBD1	ASKGTGVTYEQY
TRBV5-1	NA	ASSVGGRTGELF
TRBV6-5	TRBD1	ASSRGGFDTEAF
TRBV18	NA	ASSPRQINYEQY
TRBV27	TRBD1	ASSFNRGPVREKLF
TRBV28	TRBD1	ARSPTGDSNQPQH
TRBV4-2	TRBD1	ASSQDVGWQGANYGYT
TRBV4-1	NA	ASSLHLVGGIEPQH
TRBV14	NA	ASTTAGTDTQY
TRBV7-9	TRBD2	ASSLGSGGGTDTQY
TRBV4-1	NA	ASSQSEGTSFEQY
TRBV15	TRBD2	ATSRDWVSGGYQETQY
TRBV7-7	NA	ASTQGGGSAYNEQF
TRBV2	NA	ASSKGHARSNYGYT
TRBV7-2	TRBD2	ASSWTSGGANEQY
TRBV30	NA	AWSVLLEATNEKLF
TRBV21-1	NA	ASSKWKGARRDGYT
TRBV4-3	NA	ASSIYSQGTEDGYT
TRBV4-2	TRBD2	ASSQAGGGNNEQF
TRBV5-6	TRBD2	ASSRTGAGRVSDTQY
TRBV4-3	TRBD1	ASSQTDRGGQY
TRBV4-1	TRBD1	ASSHPDREGLAEAF
TRBV19	NA	ASSGDFSNQPQH
TRBV11-2	NA	ASRSTGNYGYT
TRBV11-3	TRBD2	ASSPGLAGQETQY